The entry that follows covers one T cell receptor beta chain sequence. Sample-barcoded 5' priming and a J-beta primer mix drove a second PCR of about 6 to 12 cycles. Every sample produced at least 2.5 million CDR3-containing paired-end reads. TCRdb reanalysed the 5' RACE reads using MiXCR and keeps one entry per CDR3 protein. Counted here are some 730,000 distinct CDR3 sequences, approximately 22% occurring once; the ten biggest clones make up 22%. The ends were cut back, 0 bases at V and 0 bases at J, with 15 bases in the middle. The germline CDR1 and CDR2 sequences are SGHRS and YFSETQ. This CDR3 spans 17 amino acids. Researchers report isolating at least 6.5 million PBMCs per sample. This sample is part of a study of blood T cells in healthy people across ages.

The sequence derives from a man between 70 and 80 years old in good health. The chain joins TRBV5-1 to TRBJ1-2; D not resolved. Specimen: blood. This CDR3 is CASSLEGTSLANYGYTF. DNA of the CDR3: TGCGCCAGCAGCTTGGAAGGCACCTCGTTAGCTAACTATGGCTACACCTTC.